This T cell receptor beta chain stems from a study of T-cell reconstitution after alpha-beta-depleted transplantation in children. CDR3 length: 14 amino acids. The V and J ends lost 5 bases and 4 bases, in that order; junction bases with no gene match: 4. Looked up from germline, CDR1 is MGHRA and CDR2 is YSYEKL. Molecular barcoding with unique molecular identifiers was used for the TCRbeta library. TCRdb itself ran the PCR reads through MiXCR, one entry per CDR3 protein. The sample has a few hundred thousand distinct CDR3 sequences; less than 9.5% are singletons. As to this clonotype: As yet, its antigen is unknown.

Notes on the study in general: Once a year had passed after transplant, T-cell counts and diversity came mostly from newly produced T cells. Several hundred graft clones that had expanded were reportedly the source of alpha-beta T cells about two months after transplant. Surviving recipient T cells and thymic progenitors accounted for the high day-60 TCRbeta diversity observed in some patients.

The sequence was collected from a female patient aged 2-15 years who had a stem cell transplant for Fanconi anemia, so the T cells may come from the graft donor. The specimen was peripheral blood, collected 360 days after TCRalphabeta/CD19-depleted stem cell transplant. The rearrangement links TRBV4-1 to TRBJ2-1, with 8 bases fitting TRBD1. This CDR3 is CASSERQGYNEQFF. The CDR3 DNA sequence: TGCGCCAGCAGCGAGAGACAGGGGTACAATGAGCAGTTCTTC.